Given below is one T cell receptor (beta chain) in context. Its antigen is currently not known. Within one base of it there is no much larger clone, and no base qualities were kept. This sample was included in a study of cytomegalovirus exposure and HLA in healthy donors (dated by TCRdb to between 2016 and 2019). With regard to the full study: According to a later analysis, one platform produced both the 110 or so validation repertoires and the 730 or so repertoires of the first cohort. The study aimed to test whether signatures of past pathogen exposure could be identified by cataloging public T cell receptors. In addition to the first cohort of approximately 650 subjects, a separate validation cohort of approximately 130 different subjects was used. The study combined high-throughput TCR immunosequencing, statistical association of individual TCRs with disease status, and machine learning to predict cytomegalovirus infection status. Broader findings and caveats from the paper: In both the original and validation cohorts, the classifier was reported to diagnose cytomegalovirus status with high specificity and sensitivity. Of the cluster scores, approximately 94% were above 0 in a later analysis, which found that TCRs clustered in the first cohort also tended to co-occur in the approximately 120 validation repertoires. According to the authors, the approach could potentially be generalized to other disease states and immunological phenotypes. While some public TCRs were present in many individuals, most TCR sequences turned up only very rarely across donors. In vitro tests confirmed that a few of the cytomegalovirus-associated TCR beta chains recognize cytomegalovirus antigens. In the study, about 150 TCR beta chains were listed as associated with cytomegalovirus. A later analysis had no HLA typing for the validation cohort, so co-occurrence there was scored across all 120 repertoires.

Separate from the approximately 700-subject first cohort, the validation cohort of 95 to 150 subjects was the group to which the donors belonged. Looking up the germline V gene yields CDR1 SGDLS and CDR2 YYNGEE. Trimming accounts for 0 bases at V and 2 bases at J, while the number of junction bases matched to no gene is 2. The CDR3, cysteine through phenylalanine, is 14 amino acids long. Of the read, only the CDR3 DNA is kept; its 42 bases are in frame from base 1. Library method: the immunoSEQ multiplex PCR assay. In the source study's methods: A statistical classification framework was built to diagnose cytomegalovirus status from the catalog of TCR beta chain sequences. TCRdb stores this immuneACCESS table with in-frame sequences only. Part of the clones is absent; in the studies checked, under half of the shortfall reflects unresolved V genes, and no reason is known for the rest. V, J and clone size reflect that table, while D and trimming were determined from the DNA. The sample table records some 150,000 clones; roughly nine tenths of these occur just once. The top ten clones comprise 3% to 3.5% of the sample.

This receptor was taken from a woman younger than 30 in good health and CMV-seropositive. The sequence is built from TRBV9 and TRBJ2-7; TRBD2 lines up with 7 middle nucleotides. The source material was PBMCs. The bases are TGTGCCAGCAGCGTAGGGCTAGCGGCCTACGAGCAGTACTTC. Its product reads: CASSVGLAAYEQYF.